This TCR beta chain is from a study of blood T cells in healthy people across ages. Study-level findings and limits: Naive T cell percentage strongly correlated with TCR beta diversity.

For the second PCR, which ran for roughly 7 to 11 cycles, a sample-barcoded 5' primer and a J-beta primer mix were used. Every cDNA molecule carried a tag from a template-switch adaptor bearing 12 random nucleotides. Every sample gave at least 2.5 million paired-end reads containing CDR3. TCRdb recomputed calls from the 5' RACE reads with MiXCR, one row per CDR3 protein. The table lists roughly 1.6 million distinct CDR3 sequences, 30% to 35% of them singletons. This clonotype was detected a few times. What it binds is unknown. Ranging in age from about 6 to 90, the donors were healthy Caucasian individuals from Russia. The sequenced sample was blood. The receptor's source is a woman aged 25-40 years in good health.

The CDR3 sequence: CASREGLAGEQYF. The CDR3 region has the DNA TGTGCCAGCAGGGAGGGACTAGCGGGGGAGCAGTACTTC. The J gene is TRBJ2-7, the V gene TRBV7-8; 13 bases map to TRBD2. Germline-derived CDR1 and CDR2 are SGHVS and FQNEAQ. V was clipped by 6 bases and J by 7 bases; unmatched bases: 3. The CDR3 is made up of 13 amino acids.